The T cell receptor beta chain described here comes from a study of tumor-infiltrating lymphocytes in primary liver carcinoma. General study findings and limits: Tumor region pairs showed greater overlap than either tumor-adjacent or tumor-blood pairs did.

Both blood RNA, taken from unsorted whole blood, and germline DNA were extracted. Chronic HBV infection was present in the patients, who were treatment-naive. Details on this clonotype: The antigen is unknown.

The junction had 11 bases not matched to a gene; V was cut back by 7 bases and J by 8 bases. The CDR3 covers 14 residues. Germline CDR1 MDHEN, CDR2 SYDVKM. With a constant-region primer, TCR beta cDNA was made from 450 to 550 ng of total RNA. Three nested multiplex PCR rounds of slightly modified ARM-PCR generated TCR beta libraries. PCR rounds one and two used TRBV1-TRBV30 forward primers with a C-beta reverse primer for around 10 cycles each. In TCRdb, the multiplex PCR reads were re-called with MiXCR into one record per CDR3 protein. The sample has fewer than 400,000 distinct CDR3 sequences; approximately 58% are singletons.

Sequenced input: peripheral blood. The clonotype comes from a woman aged 30 to 39 with primary liver carcinoma and hepatitis B virus infection. The rearrangement links TRBV28 to TRBJ2-1, with 7 bases identical to TRBD2. Here the CDR3 reads CASTSAGLEHEQFF. For the CDR3, the DNA is TGTGCCAGCACATCAGCGGGGCTGGAACATGAGCAGTTCTTC.